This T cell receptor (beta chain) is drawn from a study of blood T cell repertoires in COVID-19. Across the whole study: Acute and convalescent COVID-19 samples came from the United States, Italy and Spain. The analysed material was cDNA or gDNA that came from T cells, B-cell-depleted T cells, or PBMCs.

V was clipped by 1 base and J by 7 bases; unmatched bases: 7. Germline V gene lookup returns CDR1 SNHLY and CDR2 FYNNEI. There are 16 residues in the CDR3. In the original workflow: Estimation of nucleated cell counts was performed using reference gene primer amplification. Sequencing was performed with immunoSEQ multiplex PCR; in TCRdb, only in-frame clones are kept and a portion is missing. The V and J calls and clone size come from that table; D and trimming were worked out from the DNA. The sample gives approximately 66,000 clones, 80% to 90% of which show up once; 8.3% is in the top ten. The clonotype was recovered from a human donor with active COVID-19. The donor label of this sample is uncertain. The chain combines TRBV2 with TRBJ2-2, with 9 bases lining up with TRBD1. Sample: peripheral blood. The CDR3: CASSEELQGAGGELFF. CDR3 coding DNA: TGTGCCAGCAGTGAAGAGTTACAGGGGGCCGGCGGGGAGCTGTTTTTT.